This T cell receptor (beta chain) is from a study of blood T cell repertoires in COVID-19. Study context: Whether acute or convalescent, the COVID-19 samples came from the United States, Italy and Spain. T cells, B-cell-depleted T cells, or PBMCs provided the cDNA or gDNA that served as material.

The CDR3 loop spans 18 amino acids. In the authors' workflow: Amplification from reference gene primers served as the basis for estimated nucleated cell counts. Only in-frame clones appear in the TCRdb table, and some are missing; sequencing was by immunoSEQ multiplex PCR. V and J calls and clone size are copied from that table; D and trimming were computed from the DNA. The sample shows some 170,000 clones, about 79% of them seen only once. The origin of this receptor is a woman in her 70s with acute or convalescent COVID-19. The source material was peripheral blood. The genes are TRBV21-1 and TRBJ2-7; the tabulated D call, TRBD2, remains unverified against the DNA. TRBV21-1 is marked as a pseudogene. CDR3 nucleotides: TGTGCCAGCAGCAATGAGCTAGCGGAAAGAGACCTCTCCTACGAGCAGTACTTC. This translates into CASSNELAERDLSYEQYF.